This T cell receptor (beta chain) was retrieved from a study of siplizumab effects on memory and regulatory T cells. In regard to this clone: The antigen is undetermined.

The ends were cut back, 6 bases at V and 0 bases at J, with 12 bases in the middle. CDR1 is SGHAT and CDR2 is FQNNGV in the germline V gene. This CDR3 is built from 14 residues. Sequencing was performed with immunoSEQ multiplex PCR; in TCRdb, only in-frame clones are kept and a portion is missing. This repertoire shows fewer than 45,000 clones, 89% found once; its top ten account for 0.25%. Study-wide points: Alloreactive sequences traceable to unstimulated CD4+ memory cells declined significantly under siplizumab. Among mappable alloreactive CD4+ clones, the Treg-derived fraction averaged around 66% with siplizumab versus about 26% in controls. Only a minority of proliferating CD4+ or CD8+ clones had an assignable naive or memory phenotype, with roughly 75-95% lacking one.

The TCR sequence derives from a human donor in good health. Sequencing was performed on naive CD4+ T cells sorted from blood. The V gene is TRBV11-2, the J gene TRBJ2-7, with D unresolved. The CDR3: CASRGIRDSYEQYF. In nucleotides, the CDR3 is TGTGCCAGCAGGGGGATCAGAGACTCCTACGAGCAGTACTTC.